This TCR beta chain was sequenced during a study of cytomegalovirus exposure and HLA in healthy donors. TCRdb keeps only in-frame clones here, not all; method: immunoSEQ multiplex PCR. The sample shows 250,000 to 350,000 clones, roughly 88% of them seen only once. Germline CDR1 reads SGDLS; CDR2 reads YYNGEE. This CDR3 comprises 16 residues. V dropped 2 bases and J dropped 2; count of bases not matched to a gene: 7. As to this clone: What it recognizes is unknown.

Study-level points and caveats: The investigators catalogued 164 TCR beta chains as cytomegalovirus-associated.

The sequenced sample consisted of PBMCs. The clonotype was recovered from a woman aged 18-29 years in good health and CMV-seronegative. The chain has TRBV9 and TRBJ2-7; 10 bases fit TRBD2. In DNA, the CDR3 is TGTGCCAGCAGCGTTGGGTGGCTAGCGGGAGCCTACGAGCAGTACTTC. This gives the protein CASSVGWLAGAYEQYF. The full variable domain, its missing parts supplied by reference TRBV9 and TRBJ2-7, is DSGVTQTPKHLITATGQRVTLRCSPRSGDLSVYWYQQSLDQGLQFLIQYYNGEERAKGNILERFSAQQFPDLHSELNLSSLELGDSALYFCASSVGWLAGAYEQYFGPGTRLTVT.